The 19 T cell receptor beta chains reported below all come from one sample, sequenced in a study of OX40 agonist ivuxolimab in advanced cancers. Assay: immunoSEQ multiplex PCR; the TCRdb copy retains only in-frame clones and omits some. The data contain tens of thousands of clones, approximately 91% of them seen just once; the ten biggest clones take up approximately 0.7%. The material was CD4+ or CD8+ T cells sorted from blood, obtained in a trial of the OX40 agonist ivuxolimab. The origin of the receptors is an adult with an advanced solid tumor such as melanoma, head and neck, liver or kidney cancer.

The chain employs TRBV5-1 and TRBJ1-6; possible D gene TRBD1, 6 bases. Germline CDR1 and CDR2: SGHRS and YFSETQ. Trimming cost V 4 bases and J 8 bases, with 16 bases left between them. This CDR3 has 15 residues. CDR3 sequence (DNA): TGCGCCAGCAGCCCGACACAGGGCCTGGATTCACCCCTCCACTTT. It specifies CASSPTQGLDSPLHF.

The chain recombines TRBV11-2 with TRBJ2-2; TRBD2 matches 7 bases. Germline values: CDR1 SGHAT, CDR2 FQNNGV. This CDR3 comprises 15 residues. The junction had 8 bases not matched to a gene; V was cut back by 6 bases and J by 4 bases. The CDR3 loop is CASRNRDYSTGELFF. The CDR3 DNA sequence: TGTGCCAGCAGAAACCGGGACTACTCCACCGGGGAGCTGTTTTTT.

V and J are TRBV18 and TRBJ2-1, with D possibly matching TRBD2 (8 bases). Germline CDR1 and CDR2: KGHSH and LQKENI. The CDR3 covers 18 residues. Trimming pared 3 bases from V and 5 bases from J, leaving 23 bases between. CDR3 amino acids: CASSPQGTRGRKDNEQFF. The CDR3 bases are TGTGCCAGCTCACCGCAAGGGACTAGGGGGCGGAAAGACAATGAGCAGTTCTTC.

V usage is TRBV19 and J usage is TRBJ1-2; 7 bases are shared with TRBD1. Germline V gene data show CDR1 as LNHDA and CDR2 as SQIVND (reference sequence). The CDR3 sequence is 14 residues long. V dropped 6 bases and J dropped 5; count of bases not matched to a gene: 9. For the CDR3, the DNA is TGTGCCAGTAGACGCTCCGGGACAGCATATGGCTACACCTTC. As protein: CASRRSGTAYGYTF.

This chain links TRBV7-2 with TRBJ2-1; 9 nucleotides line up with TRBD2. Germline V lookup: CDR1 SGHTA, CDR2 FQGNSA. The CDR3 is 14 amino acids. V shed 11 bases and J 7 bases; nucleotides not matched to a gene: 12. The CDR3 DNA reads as TGTGCCGGATGGACTAGCGCCCACCCGAATGAGCAGTTCTTC. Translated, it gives CAGWTSAHPNEQFF.

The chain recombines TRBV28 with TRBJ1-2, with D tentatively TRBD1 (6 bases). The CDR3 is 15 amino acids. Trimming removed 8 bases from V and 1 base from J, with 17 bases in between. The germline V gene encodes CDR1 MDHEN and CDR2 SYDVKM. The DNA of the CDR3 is TGTGCCAGCCTTGACCCCGCAGGGGATAACTATGGCTACACCTTC. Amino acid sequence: CASLDPAGDNYGYTF.

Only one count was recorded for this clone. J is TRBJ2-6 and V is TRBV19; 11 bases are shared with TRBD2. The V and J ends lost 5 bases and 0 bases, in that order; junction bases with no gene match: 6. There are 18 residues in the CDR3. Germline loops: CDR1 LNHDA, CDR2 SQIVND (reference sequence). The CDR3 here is CASSLSGRAFSGANVLTF. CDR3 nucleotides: TGTGCCAGTAGTCTTAGCGGGAGGGCCTTCTCTGGGGCCAACGTCCTGACTTTC.

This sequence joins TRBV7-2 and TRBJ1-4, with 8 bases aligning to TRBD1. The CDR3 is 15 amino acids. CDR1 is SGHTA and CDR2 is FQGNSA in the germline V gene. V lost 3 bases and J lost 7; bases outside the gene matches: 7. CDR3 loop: CASSFDRGLGEKLFF. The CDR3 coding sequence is TGTGCCAGCAGCTTCGACAGGGGCCTAGGTGAAAAACTGTTTTTT.

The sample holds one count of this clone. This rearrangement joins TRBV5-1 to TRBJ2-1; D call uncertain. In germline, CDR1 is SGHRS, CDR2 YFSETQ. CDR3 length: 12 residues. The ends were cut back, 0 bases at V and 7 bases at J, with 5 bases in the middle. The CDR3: CASSLGPNEQFF. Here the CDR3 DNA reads TGCGCCAGCAGCTTGGGTCCAAATGAGCAGTTCTTC.

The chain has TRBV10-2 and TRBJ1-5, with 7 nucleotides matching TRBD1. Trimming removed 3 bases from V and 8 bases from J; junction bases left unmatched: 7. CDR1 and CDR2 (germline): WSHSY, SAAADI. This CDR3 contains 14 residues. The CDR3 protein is CASSDTGAFKPQHF. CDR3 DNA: TGCGCCAGCAGTGACACAGGGGCCTTCAAGCCCCAGCATTTT.

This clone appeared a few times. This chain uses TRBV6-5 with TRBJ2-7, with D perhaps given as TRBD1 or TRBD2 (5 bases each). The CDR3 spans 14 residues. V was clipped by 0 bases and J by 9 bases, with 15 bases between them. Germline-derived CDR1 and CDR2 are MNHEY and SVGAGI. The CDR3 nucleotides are TGTGCCAGCAGTTACTCGGGACGCCCAGGTTCGCAGTACTTC. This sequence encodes CASSYSGRPGSQYF.

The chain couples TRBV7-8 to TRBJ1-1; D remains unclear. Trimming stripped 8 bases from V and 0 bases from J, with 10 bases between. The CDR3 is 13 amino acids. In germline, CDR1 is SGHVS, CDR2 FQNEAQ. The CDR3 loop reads CASRDQMNTEAFF. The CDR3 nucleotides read TGTGCCAGCCGCGACCAAATGAACACTGAAGCTTTCTTT.

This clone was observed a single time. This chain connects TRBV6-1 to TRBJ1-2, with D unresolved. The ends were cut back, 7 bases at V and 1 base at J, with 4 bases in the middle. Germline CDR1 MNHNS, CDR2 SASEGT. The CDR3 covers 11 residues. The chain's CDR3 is CASTHNYGYTF. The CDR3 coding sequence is TGTGCCAGCACCCATAACTATGGCTACACCTTC.

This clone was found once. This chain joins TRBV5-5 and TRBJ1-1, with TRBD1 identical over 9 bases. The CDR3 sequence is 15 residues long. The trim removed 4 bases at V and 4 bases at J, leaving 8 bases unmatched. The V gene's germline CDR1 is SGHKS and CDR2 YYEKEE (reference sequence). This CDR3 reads CASSLAGTGSTEAFF. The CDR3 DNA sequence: TGTGCCAGCAGCCTGGCCGGGACAGGGAGCACTGAAGCTTTCTTT. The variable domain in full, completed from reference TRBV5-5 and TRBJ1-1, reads DAGVTQSPTHLIKTRGQQVTLRCSPISGHKSVSWYQQVLGQGPQFIFQYYEKEERGRGNFPDRFSARQFPNYSSELNVNALLLGDSALYLCASSLAGTGSTEAFFGQGTRLTVV.

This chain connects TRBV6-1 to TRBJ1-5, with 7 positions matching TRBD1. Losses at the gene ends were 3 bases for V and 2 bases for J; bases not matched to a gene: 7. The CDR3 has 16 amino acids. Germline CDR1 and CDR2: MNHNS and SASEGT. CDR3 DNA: TGTGCCAGCAGTGATGGTCACAGGGGTGGCAATCAGCCCCAGCATTTT. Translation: CASSDGHRGGNQPQHF.

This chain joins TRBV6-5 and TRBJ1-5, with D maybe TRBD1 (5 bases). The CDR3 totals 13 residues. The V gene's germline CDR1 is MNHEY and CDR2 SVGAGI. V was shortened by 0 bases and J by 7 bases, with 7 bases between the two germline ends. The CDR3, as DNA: TGTGCCAGCAGTTACTCGAGACAGCAGCCCCAGCATTTT. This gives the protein CASSYSRQQPQHF.

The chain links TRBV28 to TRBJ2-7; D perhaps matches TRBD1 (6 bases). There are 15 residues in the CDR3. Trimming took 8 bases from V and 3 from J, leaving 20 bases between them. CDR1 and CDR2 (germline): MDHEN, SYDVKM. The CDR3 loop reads CASSRPGSRGYEQYF. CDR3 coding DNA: TGTGCCAGCTCACGCCCCGGCAGCAGGGGCTACGAGCAGTACTTC.

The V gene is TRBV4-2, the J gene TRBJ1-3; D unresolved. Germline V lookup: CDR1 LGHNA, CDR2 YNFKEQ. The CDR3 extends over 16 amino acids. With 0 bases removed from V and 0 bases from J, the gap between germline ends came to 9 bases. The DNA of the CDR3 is TGTGCCAGCAGCCAAGATTACATTAGCTCTGGAAACACCATATATTTT. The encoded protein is CASSQDYISSGNTIYF.

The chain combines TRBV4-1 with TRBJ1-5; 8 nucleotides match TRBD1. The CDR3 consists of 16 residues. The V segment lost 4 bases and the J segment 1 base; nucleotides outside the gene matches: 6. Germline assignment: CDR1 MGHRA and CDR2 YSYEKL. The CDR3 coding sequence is TGCGCCAGCAGCCGCACTACAGGGGGAAGCAATCAGCCCCAGCATTTT. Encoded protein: CASSRTTGGSNQPQHF.